The rows below give T cell receptor beta chains drawn from one sample of a study of blood T cell repertoires in COVID-19. Using immunoSEQ multiplex PCR, the repertoire was profiled, and TCRdb retains in-frame clones only, with some absent. The sample has roughly 430,000 clones, around 90% seen once; the top ten hold 2% to 2.5%. Sequencing was performed on PBMCs or T cells enriched from blood (not recorded which). These receptors were taken from a woman in her thirties or forties with acute COVID-19. CDR3s include the opening cysteine and the closing phenylalanine or tryptophan. Each record gives: J gene, clone size, V gene, CDR3 protein. Size values are once, few and many counts, or a class for expanded clones, and some rows have none.

J: TRBJ2-1; size: once; V: TRBV19; CDR3: CASSFSQGKEQFF
J: TRBJ1-1; size: NA; V: TRBV5-1; CDR3: CASSWMPGQMNTEAFF
J: TRBJ1-1; size: NA; V: TRBV6-5; CDR3: CASSFQTGGNTEAFF
J: TRBJ2-3; size: NA; V: TRBV18; CDR3: CASSPGTDITDTQYF
J: TRBJ2-1; size: NA; V: TRBV7-9; CDR3: CASSSPNRGQDEQFF
J: TRBJ2-1; size: NA; V: TRBV4-2; CDR3: CASSPGETAGGPLWVDEQFF
J: TRBJ1-1; size: NA; V: TRBV9; CDR3: CASSVEQDLNTEAFF
J: TRBJ1-3; size: NA; V: TRBV18; CDR3: CASSPLALPTRGNTIYF
J: TRBJ1-5; size: NA; V: TRBV11-2; CDR3: CASSLDIVWPQHF
J: TRBJ1-6; size: NA; V: TRBV15; CDR3: CATSREDIRGSPLHF
J: TRBJ1-1; size: NA; V: TRBV3-1/TRBV3-2; CDR3: CASSQARTRGKAFF
J: TRBJ1-2; size: NA; V: TRBV5-4; CDR3: CASSFKEVVRDGYTF
J: TRBJ2-5; size: NA; V: TRBV7-2; CDR3: CASSYHGETQYF
J: TRBJ1-4; size: NA; V: TRBV4-1; CDR3: CASRRITGMGNEKLFF
J: TRBJ1-2; size: few; V: TRBV25-1; CDR3: CASSESPTDNYGYTF
J: TRBJ2-7; size: NA; V: TRBV7-8; CDR3: CASSRTIGVREQYF
J: TRBJ2-7; size: NA; V: TRBV6-6; CDR3: CASKLAESYEQYF
J: TRBJ1-3; size: NA; V: TRBV5-1; CDR3: CASSLGQGNTIYF
J: TRBJ2-7; size: NA; V: TRBV12-5; CDR3: CASGLVPGSEQYF
J: TRBJ2-1; size: NA; V: TRBV2; CDR3: CASSGRSANEQFF
J: TRBJ1-6; size: NA; V: TRBV15; CDR3: CATSRDIGGMNSPLHF
J: TRBJ2-7; size: NA; V: TRBV12-1; CDR3: CASSLHVVKPEHYEQYF
J: TRBJ2-3; size: NA; V: TRBV7-6; CDR3: CASSLVRGRTDTQYF
J: TRBJ2-3; size: once; V: TRBV5-1; CDR3: CASKTGEVTDTQYF
J: TRBJ1-5; size: NA; V: TRBV6-2/TRBV6-3; CDR3: CASSYRGSDSNQPQHF
J: TRBJ1-2; size: NA; V: TRBV11-2; CDR3: CASSSPRGRFYGYTF
J: TRBJ1-4; size: once; V: TRBV3-1/TRBV3-2; CDR3: CASSPGQGAHEKLFF
J: TRBJ1-5; size: NA; V: TRBV3-1/TRBV3-2; CDR3: CASILGTGSNQPQHF
J: TRBJ1-4; size: NA; V: TRBV7-9; CDR3: CASSGTGGQEKLFF